A selection of T cell receptor beta chains follows, all from one sample in a study of blood T cell repertoires in COVID-19. Profiled with immunoSEQ multiplex PCR; TCRdb holds only in-frame clones, not every one. Of 75,000 to 90,000 clones in the sample, roughly 80% are singletons; the top ten hold 12%. Material: peripheral blood. The receptors shown here come from a woman aged 35 to 49 with active or convalescent COVID-19. The conserved cysteine and the conserved F or W are not part of the CDR3 here. The order of the fields is clone size, J gene, V gene, CDR3 length, CDR3 protein. For some rows the clone size is stated as once, few or many, or as a class when expanded; others skip it.

NA,TRBJ2-7,TRBV7-3,11,ASSTEGGYEQY
once,TRBJ1-2,TRBV3-1/TRBV3-2,13,ASSQAPTGDYGYT
NA,TRBJ1-1,TRBV18,12,ASSSGQGSTEAF
NA,TRBJ2-1,TRBV4-3,13,ASSQELAGWGEQF
medium-sized,TRBJ2-7,TRBV7-9,12,ASSSTGGAYEQY
NA,TRBJ2-2,TRBV28,13,ASSFGGGNTGELF
NA,TRBJ2-7,TRBV5-1,14,ASSSTSGTAYYEQY
NA,TRBJ2-4,TRBV5-4,13,ASSLGRSGSDIQY
NA,TRBJ2-1,TRBV27,13,ASSETSGYYNEQF
NA,TRBJ2-5,TRBV11-3,14,ASSLSLTGSQETQY
NA,TRBJ1-1,TRBV7-2,12,ASSEQGGSTEAF
few,TRBJ2-3,TRBV2,12,ASAGPEGTDTQY
NA,TRBJ1-1,TRBV10-2,13,ASLRQGAVNTEAF
NA,TRBJ2-3,TRBV19,13,ASSQDGSGTDTQY
NA,TRBJ1-5,TRBV19,11,ASSQGGGQPQH
NA,TRBJ2-2,TRBV25-1,14,ASSDLTRGNTGELF
few,TRBJ1-1,TRBV4-3,14,ASSQELKVMRTEAF
NA,TRBJ1-2,TRBV9,11,ASSPGTADGYT
NA,TRBJ2-7,TRBV6-6,13,ASSSPIAGNYEQY
NA,TRBJ1-2,TRBV28,14,ASSLRGQSQFYGYT
few,TRBJ1-6,TRBV4-1,14,ASSQETGSSGSPLH
NA,TRBJ1-1,TRBV18,12,ASSPLGGDTEAF
NA,TRBJ2-5,TRBV10-1,10,ASSRGEETQY
NA,TRBJ2-5,TRBV7-2,11,ASRPQGWETQY
NA,TRBJ2-1,TRBV28,12,ASSLSGGPNEQF
NA,TRBJ1-1,TRBV27,12,ASSSTGWSTEAF
NA,TRBJ2-3,TRBV29-1,13,SVETSGGSTDTQY
NA,TRBJ2-1,TRBV28,13,ASKTPGLKVNEQF
NA,TRBJ2-7,TRBV21-1,13,ASSKVDRVVYEQY
NA,TRBJ1-2,TRBV12-3/TRBV12-4,11,ASTPGEGLGYT
NA,TRBJ1-1,TRBV18,13,ASSSETGGGTEAF
NA,TRBJ2-7,TRBV6-5,11,ASSRDTYYEQY
NA,TRBJ1-1,TRBV18,13,ASSPQETANTEAF
NA,TRBJ2-5,TRBV28,13,ASSAGQGAWETQY
NA,TRBJ2-7,TRBV6-5,12,ASSYGRLSYEQY
NA,TRBJ2-7,TRBV18,11,ASSPGQGLEQY
NA,TRBJ1-1,TRBV11-2,13,ASSEQGIGNTEAF
NA,TRBJ1-3,TRBV28,13,ASSFSRGLGNTIY
once,TRBJ1-1,TRBV28,12,ASSFRGLNTEAF
once,TRBJ2-5,TRBV25-1,12,ASSSTGGGETQY
NA,TRBJ1-3,TRBV11-2,13,ASSPAGGQGNTIY
NA,TRBJ2-5,TRBV4-1,12,ASSQRDYQETQY
NA,TRBJ2-7,TRBV27,13,ASSGTSGREYEQY
NA,TRBJ1-2,TRBV7-8,12,ASSSIGAWSGYT
once,TRBJ2-5,TRBV10-3,14,AISESIAGFEKTQY